What follows describes a single T cell receptor (beta chain). V was clipped by 6 bases and J by 13 bases, with 16 bases between them. The length of the CDR3 is 12 residues. Germline CDR1 reads MNHEY; CDR2 reads SMNVEV (reference sequence). The authors' processing: Researchers report that nucleated cell counts were estimated from reference gene primer amplification. Sequencing used immunoSEQ multiplex PCR; TCRdb keeps in-frame clones, though not all of them. V, J and clone size are taken as reported in that table, and D and trimming were inferred from the DNA itself. The sample has over 250,000 clones; over 75% are singletons. The data are from a study of blood T cell repertoires in COVID-19. Overall study: Material from acute and convalescent COVID-19 was sourced from the United States, Italy and Spain. From T cells, B-cell-depleted T cells, or PBMCs came the material, which was cDNA or gDNA.

This chain uses TRBV27 with TRBJ2-1; D is possibly TRBD2 (6 bases). The TCR originated in a woman in her 70s with acute or convalescent COVID-19. Sequenced: peripheral blood. CDR3 DNA: TGTGCCAGCAGGTCCCTCGCGGGAAACCAGTTCTTC. The encoded protein is CASRSLAGNQFF.